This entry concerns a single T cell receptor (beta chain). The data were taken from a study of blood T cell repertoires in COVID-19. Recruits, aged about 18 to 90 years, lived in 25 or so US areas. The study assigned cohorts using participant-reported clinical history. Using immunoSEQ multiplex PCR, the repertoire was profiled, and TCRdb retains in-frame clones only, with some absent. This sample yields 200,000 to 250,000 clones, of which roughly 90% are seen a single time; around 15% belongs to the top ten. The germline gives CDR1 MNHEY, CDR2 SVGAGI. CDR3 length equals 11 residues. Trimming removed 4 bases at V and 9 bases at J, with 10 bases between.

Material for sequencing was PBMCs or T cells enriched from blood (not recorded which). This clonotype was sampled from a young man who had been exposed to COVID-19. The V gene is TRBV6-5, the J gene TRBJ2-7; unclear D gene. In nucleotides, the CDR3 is TGTGCCAGCAGTTTCGATACGCGGCAGTACTTC. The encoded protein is CASSFDTRQYF.